This entry lists 20 T cell receptor beta chains sequenced from one sample in a study of CD8+ T cells in alopecia areata. RNA, once extracted, was reverse transcribed into cDNA for use as the sequencing template. Sequenced by immunoSEQ multiplex PCR; TCRdb stores in-frame clones only, minus some. The profile shows 150,000 to 200,000 clones, 50% to 75% of them singletons. The treatment is: oral pan-JAK inhibitor, 5-10 mg twice daily. This specimen was CD4+ T cells sorted from blood, taken at roughly week 58, from a patient treated with tofacitinib. Receptors were obtained from a human donor with alopecia areata.

There are a few counts of this clone. The chain joins TRBV9 to TRBJ2-3, with D unclear. The V and J ends lost 4 bases and 6 bases respectively, with 9 bases between them. Germline V gene data show CDR1 as SGDLS and CDR2 as YYNGEE. This CDR3 is 12 amino acids long. The DNA for the CDR3 is TGTGCCAGCAGCCCTTACATGGATACGCAGTATTTT. This translates into CASSPYMDTQYF.

This sequence joins TRBV11-3 and TRBJ2-5, with D tentatively TRBD1 (5 bases). The V end was cut by 3 bases, the J end by 5 bases, with 7 bases between. Germline CDR1 is SGHNT and CDR2 is YENEEA. This CDR3 spans 12 amino acids. Here the CDR3 DNA reads TGTGCCAGCAGCTTTTCAGGGGAGACCCAGTACTTC. This codes for CASSFSGETQYF.

This clone was counted a few times. Other DNA sequences of this sample code for an identical CDR3. This sequence joins TRBV29-1 and TRBJ2-5, with TRBD1 matching over 7 bases. The V gene end was trimmed by 7 bases and the J gene end by 4 bases; junction bases not matched to a gene: 6. Germline V gives CDR1 SQVTM, CDR2 ANQGSEA. The CDR3 runs 12 residues. CDR3: CSGRQGRETQYF. The CDR3, as DNA: TGCAGCGGCAGACAGGGTAGAGAGACCCAGTACTTC.

The chain has TRBV7-9 and TRBJ2-3, with TRBD1 matching over 8 bases. This CDR3 spans 13 amino acids. CDR1 and CDR2 (germline): SEHNR, FQNEAQ (reference sequence). The V segment lost 0 bases and the J segment 9 bases; nucleotides outside the gene matches: 2. Here the CDR3 DNA reads TGTGCCAGCAGCTTAGCGCAGGGGGCAACGCAGTATTTT. The encoded protein is CASSLAQGATQYF. Full variable domain (outside the CDR3, taken from reference TRBV7-9 and TRBJ2-3): DTGVSQNPRHKITKRGQNVTFRCDPISEHNRLYWYRQTLGQGPEFLTYFQNEAQLEKSRLLSDRFSAERPKGSFSTLEIQRTEQGDSAMYLCASSLAQGATQYFGPGTRLTVL.

The rearrangement links TRBV5-1 to TRBJ1-5; D possibly corresponds to TRBD1 (6 bases). This CDR3 has 16 residues. Per the germline V gene, CDR1 is SGHRS and CDR2 is YFSETQ. Deletions cut 4 bases from V and 9 bases from J, with 23 bases between. CDR3 DNA: TGCGCCAGCAGCACCTACGACAGGCCCCAGGACCGGCCCCAGCATTTT. Its protein is CASSTYDRPQDRPQHF.

The genes are TRBV30 and TRBJ2-3, with D perhaps TRBD1 (6 bases). The CDR3 sequence is 14 residues long. Trimming cost V 5 bases and J 3 bases, with 15 bases left between them. CDR1 is GTSNPN and CDR2 is SVGIG in the germline V gene (reference sequence). The DNA for the CDR3 is TGTGCCTGGGGCCGAACTGGACAGACAGATACGCAGTATTTT. It encodes CAWGRTGQTDTQYF.

J is TRBJ2-7 and V is TRBV18, with TRBD2 matching over 7 bases. This CDR3 is 12 amino acids long. Germline-derived CDR1 and CDR2 are KGHSH and LQKENI. Unmatched junction bases numbered 1, after V lost 2 bases and J lost 6 bases. The CDR3: CASSPWGGEQYF. In DNA, the CDR3 is TGTGCCAGCTCACCATGGGGGGGCGAGCAGTACTTC.

V usage is TRBV15 and J usage is TRBJ2-2; perhaps TRBD1 as D (6 bases). CDR3 size: 15 residues. Trimming removed 5 bases at V and 5 bases at J, with 15 bases between. Per the germline V gene, CDR1 is LNHNV and CDR2 is YYDKDF (reference sequence). The CDR3 sequence: CATSVRTAYTGELFF. CDR3 nucleotide sequence: TGTGCCACCAGCGTAAGGACAGCTTATACCGGGGAGCTGTTTTTT.

The V and J genes are TRBV15 and TRBJ2-1; no clear D. From germline, CDR1 is LNHNV and CDR2 YYDKDF (reference sequence). V was trimmed by 2 bases and J by 5 bases, leaving 4 bases between them. The CDR3 sequence is 12 residues long. The CDR3 here is CATSRLHNEQFF. CDR3 nucleotides: TGTGCCACCAGCAGACTCCACAATGAGCAGTTCTTC.

This clone was recorded only once. V gene TRBV6-1 combines with J gene TRBJ1-1; D is uncertain. The CDR3 loop spans 14 amino acids. CDR1 and CDR2 (germline): MNHNS, SASEGT. The V end was cut by 6 bases, the J end by 3 bases, with 14 bases between. The CDR3: CASSRPLSDTEAFF. The CDR3 nucleotides are TGTGCCAGCAGCCGGCCTTTAAGCGACACTGAAGCTTTCTTT.

The gene calls are TRBV18 and TRBJ2-1; unclear D gene. CDR3 length: 13 amino acids. Germline V lookup: CDR1 KGHSH, CDR2 LQKENI. V lost 3 bases, J lost 0 bases, and 3 bases lay in between. Here the CDR3 reads CASSPPSYNEQFF. The CDR3, as DNA: TGTGCCAGCTCACCCCCCTCCTACAATGAGCAGTTCTTC. Drawing the rest from reference TRBV18 and TRBJ2-1, the complete variable domain is NAGVMQNPRHLVRRRGQEARLRCSPMKGHSHVYWYRQLPEEGLKFMVYLQKENIIDESGMPKERFSAEFPKEGPSILRIQQVVRGDSAAYFCASSPPSYNEQFFGPGTRLTVL.

The chain employs TRBV2 and TRBJ1-5; D might be TRBD1 (5 bases). The CDR3 is made up of 14 amino acids. Deletions cut 4 bases from V and 0 bases from J, with 7 bases between. Looked up from germline, CDR1 is SNHLY and CDR2 is FYNNEI. The CDR3 nucleotides are TGTGCCAGCAGTGCAGGGAATAGCAATCAGCCCCAGCATTTT. Protein product: CASSAGNSNQPQHF. Variable domain in full (rest from reference TRBV2 and TRBJ1-5): EPEVTQTPSHQVTQMGQEVILRCVPISNHLYFYWYRQILGQKVEFLVSFYNNEISEKSEIFDDQFSVERPDGSNFTLKIRSTKLEDSAMYFCASSAGNSNQPQHFGDGTRLSIL.

This chain links TRBV6-5 with TRBJ1-1; D is undetermined. Per the germline V gene, CDR1 is MNHEY and CDR2 is SVGAGI. The CDR3 length is 12 residues. V was pared by 2 bases and J by 3 bases, with 4 bases between. Here the CDR3 reads CASSYRDTEAFF. The CDR3 region has the DNA TGTGCCAGCAGTTACCGAGACACTGAAGCTTTCTTT.

This clone appeared a few times. This chain connects TRBV4-2 to TRBJ2-7; D is perhaps TRBD1 or TRBD2 (6 bases each). This CDR3 contains 17 residues. V was trimmed by 0 bases and J by 0 bases, leaving 15 bases between them. Per germline, CDR1 LGHNA and CDR2 YNFKEQ. The CDR3 here is CASSQDAGQHSSYEQYF. The CDR3 region has the DNA TGTGCCAGCAGCCAAGATGCGGGACAACACAGCTCCTACGAGCAGTACTTC.

This clone showed up just once. This chain uses TRBV9 with TRBJ2-5; no firm D call. Germline-derived CDR1 and CDR2 are SGDLS and YYNGEE. The ends were cut back, 3 bases at V and 4 bases at J, with 16 bases in the middle. This CDR3 has 15 amino acids. This CDR3 is CASSGFNGLRETQYF. DNA of the CDR3: TGTGCCAGCAGCGGGTTCAACGGCTTGAGAGAGACCCAGTACTTC.

Remarks on this clone: This CDR3 is also generated by other DNA sequences in the sample. The chain joins TRBV6-5 to TRBJ1-2, with D possibly matching TRBD1 (6 bases). Trimming removed 8 bases at V and 8 bases at J, with 12 bases between. CDR1 is MNHEY, CDR2 SVGAGI, per germline. The CDR3 totals 11 residues. The CDR3: CASRQGRGYTF. The CDR3 nucleotides read TGTGCCAGCCGGCAGGGGAGAGGCTACACCTTC.

This chain connects TRBV29-1 to TRBJ1-1; D gene ambiguous. CDR3 length: 13 residues. Germline lookup yields CDR1 SQVTM and CDR2 ANQGSEA. V was cut by 7 bases and J by 3 bases, with 15 bases left in between. Here the CDR3 DNA reads TGCAGCGCCTCCGTGGCAGGTGACACTGAAGCTTTCTTT. Translation: CSASVAGDTEAFF.

There are a few counts of this clone. The CDR3 sequence: CASSADGRSEAFF. The CDR3 nucleotides are TGCGCCAGCAGCGCAGACGGACGGAGTGAAGCTTTCTTT. V gene TRBV5-1 combines with J gene TRBJ1-1; unclear D gene. With 4 bases removed from V and 7 bases from J, the gap between germline ends came to 14 bases. The germline V gene encodes CDR1 SGHRS and CDR2 YFSETQ. CDR3 length: 13 amino acids.

The chain uses TRBV7-2 and TRBJ1-1; TRBD1 aligns across 7 bases. This CDR3 is built from 13 residues. Germline CDR1 SGHTA, CDR2 FQGNSA. Losses at the gene ends were 5 bases for V and 8 bases for J; bases not matched to a gene: 8. CDR3 sequence reads: CASSPWTGAEAFF. The CDR3 coding sequence is TGTGCCAGCAGCCCTTGGACAGGAGCCGAAGCTTTCTTT.

This clone was counted only a few times. The chain links TRBV30 to TRBJ1-6; D uncertain. Per germline, CDR1 GTSNPN and CDR2 SVGIG (reference sequence). The CDR3 length is 14 residues. The ends were cut back, 0 bases at V and 7 bases at J, with 10 bases in the middle. CDR3 DNA: TGTGCCTGGAGTGTAGAGGGTCGGAATTCACCCCTCCACTTT. Its protein product is CAWSVEGRNSPLHF.